The 11 T cell receptor beta chains in this list originate from one sample, sequenced in a study of Ad26.COV2.S vaccination and SARS-CoV-2 variants. Treatment given: some 20 received Ad26.COV2.S at low or high dose, single or two shots; about five received placebo; per-sample allocation not given. Following the first vaccine or placebo injection, samples were taken on day 63. Data came from immunoSEQ multiplex PCR; TCRdb stores just in-frame clones and leaves some out. The top ten clones hold 1.5% to 2% of a sample with about 400,000 clones, around nine tenths of them seen once. Here the sequenced sample was peripheral blood, taken in a trial of Ad26.COV2.S vaccine versus placebo. Source of these receptors: a person aged 18-60 years who received the Ad26.COV2.S COVID-19 vaccine or a placebo.

This clone was counted once. The rearrangement uses TRBV2 and TRBJ1-2; D is uncertain. CDR1 is SNHLY and CDR2 is FYNNEI in the germline V gene. The CDR3 has 14 amino acids. V lost 1 base to trimming and J lost 8 bases, with 14 bases between them. The CDR3 loop is CASSEEGLLVGYTF. The CDR3 nucleotides are TGTGCCAGCAGTGAAGAAGGCCTACTTGTCGGCTACACCTTC.

The rearrangement joins TRBV9 to TRBJ2-7; TRBD2 aligns across 8 bases. V was pared by 3 bases and J by 2 bases, with 7 bases of the junction left unmatched. Germline V lookup: CDR1 SGDLS, CDR2 YYNGEE. CDR3 length equals 15 residues. The CDR3 spells CASSGGGSGTYEQYF. In DNA, the CDR3 is TGTGCCAGCAGCGGCGGAGGTAGCGGGACCTACGAGCAGTACTTC. The full variable domain, with the rest looked up from reference TRBV9 and TRBJ2-7, is DSGVTQTPKHLITATGQRVTLRCSPRSGDLSVYWYQQSLDQGLQFLIQYYNGEERAKGNILERFSAQQFPDLHSELNLSSLELGDSALYFCASSGGGSGTYEQYFGPGTRLTVT.

The rearrangement joins TRBV19 to TRBJ1-2, with D perhaps matching TRBD1 (5 bases). Trimming left V 5 bases short and J 4 bases short, with 8 bases between. Germline CDR1 LNHDA, CDR2 SQIVND (reference sequence). The CDR3 is 12 residues long. Written as DNA, the CDR3 is TGTGCCAGTAGTGGCAGGGCCTATGGCTACACCTTC. Translation: CASSGRAYGYTF.

V usage is TRBV5-4 and J usage is TRBJ1-4, with D uncertain. Trimming stripped 0 bases from V and 1 base from J, with 13 bases between. The CDR3 contains 17 residues. Germline V CDR1 and CDR2: SGHNT, YYREEE (reference sequence). The CDR3 here is CASSLGQTAGTNEKLFF. The CDR3 nucleotides are TGTGCCAGCAGCTTGGGCCAGACCGCCGGAACTAATGAAAAACTGTTTTTT. The whole variable domain, filled in from reference TRBV5-4 and TRBJ1-4, reads ETGVTQSPTHLIKTRGQQVTLRCSSQSGHNTVSWYQQALGQGPQFIFQYYREEENGRGNFPPRFSGLQFPNYSSELNVNALELDDSALYLCASSLGQTAGTNEKLFFGSGTQLSVL.

This rearrangement joins TRBV7-3 to TRBJ2-1, with TRBD2 matching 8 bases. The CDR3 sequence is 15 residues long. V lost 1 base to trimming and J lost 7 bases; unmatched junction nucleotides: 6. Germline V gene sequence: CDR1 SGHTA, CDR2 FQGTGA. The CDR3 sequence is CASSLIAGSWNEQFF. The CDR3 DNA reads as TGTGCCAGCAGCTTAATAGCGGGAAGTTGGAATGAGCAGTTCTTC.

The chain links TRBV18 to TRBJ1-1; unclear D gene. CDR3 length: 13 amino acids. V lost 3 bases and J lost 3, with 8 bases in between. The germline gives CDR1 KGHSH, CDR2 LQKENI. CDR3 protein: CASSPRLDTEAFF. CDR3 sequence (DNA): TGTGCCAGCTCACCTCGGTTGGACACTGAAGCTTTCTTT.

The rearrangement joins TRBV2 to TRBJ2-1; D call uncertain. The germline CDR1 and CDR2 sequences are SNHLY and FYNNEI. The CDR3 is made up of 14 amino acids. V was cut by 5 bases and J by 7 bases, with 15 bases left in between. The CDR3 is CASSTSGPANEQFF. The CDR3 DNA reads TGTGCCAGCAGTACCTCAGGACCCGCTAATGAGCAGTTCTTC. Complete variable domain (other parts from reference TRBV2 and TRBJ2-1): EPEVTQTPSHQVTQMGQEVILRCVPISNHLYFYWYRQILGQKVEFLVSFYNNEISEKSEIFDDQFSVERPDGSNFTLKIRSTKLEDSAMYFCASSTSGPANEQFFGPGTRLTVL.

The chain links TRBV7-9 to TRBJ1-1; 7 bases align to TRBD1. The CDR3 totals 15 residues. The J segment lost 1 base and the V segment lost 6 bases, leaving 8 bases of the junction unmatched. CDR1 is SEHNR, CDR2 FQNEAQ, per germline (reference sequence). CDR3 region: CASRRQGRANTEAFF. The CDR3 region has the DNA TGTGCCAGCAGACGACAGGGAAGGGCGAACACTGAAGCTTTCTTT.

This chain connects TRBV30 to TRBJ1-2, with 7 positions matching TRBD1. The germline gives CDR1 GTSNPN, CDR2 SVGIG (reference sequence). V lost 2 bases, J lost 6 bases, and 6 bases stayed unmatched. The CDR3 contains 13 residues. CDR3 loop: CAWSPKTGNGYTF. The DNA for the CDR3 is TGTGCCTGGAGTCCAAAGACAGGGAATGGCTACACCTTC.

CDR3 loop: CASSYRGFLGETEAFF. In DNA form, the CDR3 reads TGTGCCAGCAGTTACCGAGGATTCCTAGGGGAAACTGAAGCTTTCTTT. The V gene is TRBV6-5, the J gene TRBJ1-1; D might be TRBD1 (5 bases). V was shortened by 2 bases and J by 5 bases, with 18 bases between the two germline ends. This CDR3 region has 16 residues. Germline-derived CDR1 and CDR2 are MNHEY and SVGAGI.

V is TRBV5-1 and J is TRBJ2-1; 9 bases agree with TRBD1. V dropped 0 bases and J dropped 8; count of bases not matched to a gene: 6. The CDR3 has 15 amino acids. CDR1 SGHRS and CDR2 YFSETQ come from the germline V gene. The CDR3 spells CASSLEGQGADEQFF. The CDR3 region has the DNA TGCGCCAGCAGCTTGGAGGGACAGGGCGCCGATGAGCAGTTCTTC. Combining the CDR3 with reference TRBV5-1 and TRBJ2-1 gives the whole variable domain KAGVTQTPRYLIKTRGQQVTLSCSPISGHRSVSWYQQTPGQGLQFLFEYFSETQRNKGNFPGRFSGRQFSNSRSEMNVSTLELGDSALYLCASSLEGQGADEQFFGPGTRLTVL.